Shown below are 17 T cell receptor beta chains from a single sample sequenced in a study of cytomegalovirus exposure and HLA in healthy donors. The PCR ran on 60 Vbeta and 13 Jbeta primers. TCRdb keeps only in-frame clones here, not all; method: immunoSEQ multiplex PCR. The sample has 100,000 to 150,000 clones, approximately 69% seen once. The sequenced material came from PBMCs. The source is a man in his forties in good health and CMV-seropositive.

The table lists this clone with a few counts. The chain couples TRBV2 to TRBJ1-4; TRBD1 matches at 7 bases. The CDR3 length is 15 residues. The trim removed 5 bases at V and 5 bases at J, leaving 8 bases unmatched. Germline CDR1 reads SNHLY; CDR2 reads FYNNEI. Written as DNA, the CDR3 is TGTGCCAGCAGTTCTACAGGGGCGGCAAATGAAAAACTGTTTTTT. Translation: CASSSTGAANEKLFF.

This clone was seen only once. The chain is built from TRBV14 and TRBJ2-1; D unresolved. CDR3 length: 11 residues. Germline CDR1 SGHDN, CDR2 FVKESK. V shed 4 bases and J shed 14 bases, with 12 bases lying between them. CDR3 region: CASSLGYVEFF. In nucleotides, the CDR3 is TGTGCCAGCAGCCTCGGGTATGTTGAGTTCTTC.

The genes are TRBV4-1 and TRBJ2-2, with 8 bases aligning to TRBD1. After removal of 4 bases from V and 0 bases from J, the junction contained 4 bases not matched to a gene. Looked up from germline, CDR1 is MGHRA and CDR2 is YSYEKL. The CDR3 extends over 16 amino acids. CDR3 sequence (DNA): TGCGCCAGCAGCCTCCGACAGGGGACGAACACCGGGGAGCTGTTTTTT. Its translation: CASSLRQGTNTGELFF.

CDR3: CAWSPQKPEGYTF. In DNA form, the CDR3 reads TGTGCCTGGAGTCCCCAAAAACCGGAGGGCTACACCTTC. The chain is built from TRBV30 and TRBJ1-2; D gene unclear. Trimming removed 2 bases at V and 8 bases at J, with 15 bases between. The CDR3 is 13 amino acids. Germline CDR1 reads GTSNPN; CDR2 reads SVGIG (reference sequence).

This clone was seen a handful of times. V usage is TRBV2 and J usage is TRBJ2-3; 11 bases align to TRBD2. Germline trimming cut 4 bases from V and 7 bases from J; bases unmatched to any gene: 10. Germline CDR1 SNHLY, CDR2 FYNNEI. This CDR3 spans 16 amino acids. The CDR3, as DNA: TGTGCCAGCAGTGTGCTAGCGGGAGGTAGTACATATACGCAGTATTTT. Translating it yields CASSVLAGGSTYTQYF.

The rearrangement uses TRBV6-5 and TRBJ2-1; the D gene is possibly TRBD2 (6 bases). The CDR3 sequence is 12 residues long. Trimming left V 2 bases short and J 9 bases short, with 8 bases between. CDR1 is MNHEY, CDR2 SVGAGI, per germline. CDR3 bases: TGTGCCAGCAGTTACCGGGGAGGTGAGCAGTTCTTC. This codes for CASSYRGGEQFF.

The V gene is TRBV2, the J gene TRBJ2-2, with 7 bases aligning to TRBD1. The junction had 3 bases not matched to a gene; V was cut back by 2 bases and J by 6 bases. The CDR3 covers 14 residues. The germline V gene has CDR1 SNHLY and CDR2 FYNNEI. Here the CDR3 reads CASSEITGAGELFF. CDR3 bases: TGTGCCAGCAGTGAAATTACAGGGGCCGGGGAGCTGTTTTTT.

The rearrangement uses TRBV9 and TRBJ1-2, with 7 bases identical to TRBD1. The germline V gene encodes CDR1 SGDLS and CDR2 YYNGEE. The CDR3 consists of 14 residues. Unmatched junction bases numbered 8, after V lost 1 base and J lost 8 bases. The DNA for the CDR3 is TGTGCCAGCAGCGTATACGAGGGGACAGAGGGCTACACCTTC. Its translation is CASSVYEGTEGYTF.

The chain joins TRBV5-7 to TRBJ2-6; a weak D match, TRBD1 (6 bases). TRBV5-7 belongs to the ORF category, with a function that is uncertain. V lost 1 base and J 1 base, leaving 12 bases between the germline ends. This CDR3 spans 17 amino acids. CDR3 loop: CASSLRGTKSGANVLTF. The CDR3 nucleotides read TGTGCCAGCAGCTTGAGAGGGACAAAGTCTGGGGCCAACGTCCTGACTTTC.

This chain joins TRBV2 and TRBJ1-2; TRBD1 matches 9 bases. Germline CDR1 SNHLY, CDR2 FYNNEI. This CDR3 has 13 amino acids. After removal of 4 bases from V and 8 bases from J, the junction contained 5 bases not matched to a gene. The CDR3 here is CASSANRGQGYTF. The CDR3 region has the DNA TGTGCCAGCAGTGCTAACAGGGGGCAAGGCTACACCTTC.

This chain uses TRBV7-9 with TRBJ1-2; weak D call: TRBD1 (5 bases). Trimming removed 6 bases from V and 7 bases from J, with 18 bases in between. The CDR3 contains 14 residues. CDR1 and CDR2 from the germline V gene are SEHNR and FQNEAQ (reference sequence). CDR3 loop: CASRSSGADGGYTF. CDR3 in DNA: TGTGCCAGCAGATCGAGTGGGGCAGATGGTGGCTACACCTTC.

CDR3 coding DNA: TGTGCCAGCAGTCCCACTGGAGGGCTCGGGACCTACGAGCAGTACTTC. It specifies CASSPTGGLGTYEQYF. This chain links TRBV28 with TRBJ2-7; D possibly corresponds to TRBD2 (6 bases). Germline lookup yields CDR1 MDHEN and CDR2 SYDVKM. This CDR3 comprises 16 residues. V was clipped by 5 bases and J by 2 bases, with 19 bases between them. Looking up the rest from reference TRBV28 and TRBJ2-7 gives the full variable domain: DVKVTQSSRYLVKRTGEKVFLECVQDMDHENMFWYRQDPGLGLRLIYFSYDVKMKEKGDIPEGYSVSREKKERFSLILESASTNQTSMYLCASSPTGGLGTYEQYFGPGTRLTVT.

Comment on this clone: Germline and junction disagree at one end, which may indicate a read error. The rearrangement uses TRBV6-1 and TRBJ1-2; 10 nucleotides line up with TRBD1. The CDR3 runs to 13 residues. Germline lookup yields CDR1 MNHNS and CDR2 SASEGT. CDR3 nucleotide sequence: TGTGCCAGCAGCACCGGGACAGGGGCCTTCCAAGCCTTC. Protein sequence: CASSTGTGAFQAF.

The chain uses TRBV6-5 and TRBJ1-3; D not resolved. Between the trimmed V and J ends, which lost 7 bases and 2 bases, there was a span of 15 bases. CDR3 length: 15 residues. Germline V lookup: CDR1 MNHEY, CDR2 SVGAGI. The CDR3 reads CASTNAGFTGNTIYF. In DNA, the CDR3 is TGTGCCAGCACTAACGCGGGATTCACTGGAAACACCATATATTTT.

The chain employs TRBV30 and TRBJ1-6; 7 bases are shared with TRBD1. Trimming removed 4 bases from V and 0 bases from J; junction bases left unmatched: 9. The CDR3 runs 17 residues. Germline loops: CDR1 GTSNPN, CDR2 SVGIG (reference sequence). The CDR3 DNA follows: TGTGCCTGGATGCGACAGGGAACAAGCTCCTATAATTCACCCCTCCACTTT. This gives the protein CAWMRQGTSSYNSPLHF.

This sequence joins TRBV14 and TRBJ1-1; TRBD1 might be the D (6 bases). The CDR3 is 12 residues long. V lost 3 bases and J lost 8, with 10 bases in between. CDR1 is SGHDN and CDR2 is FVKESK in the germline V gene. The CDR3 coding sequence is TGTGCCAGCAGCCAGGGACAAGGCGAAGCTTTCTTT. It yields the protein CASSQGQGEAFF.

This chain connects TRBV28 to TRBJ2-2; 7 bases line up with TRBD2. The CDR3 runs 18 residues. V trimming: 6 bases; J trimming: 2 bases; junction bases outside the gene matches: 15. CDR1 is MDHEN and CDR2 is SYDVKM in the germline V gene. The CDR3 sequence: CASRSPMGGSFNTGELFF. CDR3 DNA: TGTGCCAGCAGGAGTCCCATGGGCGGGAGTTTTAACACCGGGGAGCTGTTTTTT.